The clone carrying this T cell receptor (beta chain) was counted between two and nine times. Its specificity is not known. This entry belongs to a study of T cell repertoires in cytomegalovirus infection. With V trimmed by 2 bases and J by 5 bases, 5 bases remained unmatched. CDR3 size: 15 residues. Germline loops: CDR1 MNHEY, CDR2 SVGAGI. Via MiXCR, TCRdb re-called the reads, giving one row per CDR3 protein. The table lists about 700,000 distinct CDR3 sequences, around 30% of them singletons. This TCR was sampled from a human donor in good health (CMV status not recorded). Some clones in this sample may be carry-over from other donors' samples. The gene calls are TRBV6-5 and TRBJ2-3, with 9 bases fitting TRBD2. The specimen comprised cultured PBMCs, sampled from culture after CMV antigen stimulation. CDR3 bases: TGTGCCAGCAGTTACGGGGCTAGCGGGAAAGATACGCAGTATTTT. Its translation is CASSYGASGKDTQYF.